This is a list of T cell receptor beta chains from one sample in a study of blood T cell repertoires in COVID-19. Method: immunoSEQ multiplex PCR; TCRdb's copy keeps in-frame clones and lacks some. The sample has 240,000 or so clones; approximately 84% are singletons. The sequenced sample consisted of peripheral blood. Receptor source: a woman over 75 with acute or convalescent COVID-19. Each CDR3 is given with its conserved first and last residue. A D gene is named only where the DNA matches it firmly. Not all rows give a size; the values are once, few, many and, for expanded clones, a class.

>TRBJ2-7|TRBV15|-|-
CATSRAGAVNEQYF
TGTGCCACCAGCAGAGCAGGGGCCGTCAACGAGCAGTACTTC
>TRBJ1-6|TRBV5-1|-|-
CASSLDRNSPLHF
TGCGCCAGCAGCTTGGACAGGAATTCACCCCTCCACTTT
>TRBJ2-1|TRBV5-6|-|-
CASSQNAGANNEQFF
TGTGCCAGCAGCCAGAATGCGGGGGCAAACAATGAGCAGTTCTTC
>TRBJ1-1|TRBV5-1|-|TRBD1
CASSLVSLRQGNTEAFF
TGCGCCAGCAGCTTGGTTTCCCTAAGACAGGGGAACACTGAAGCTTTCTTT
>TRBJ1-1|TRBV4-2|few|-
CASSPLKLANTEAFF
TGTGCCAGCAGCCCCCTGAAGTTAGCGAACACTGAAGCTTTCTTT
>TRBJ2-7|TRBV18|-|TRBD1
CASSPLLNIEQGEYEQYF
TGTGCCAGCTCACCACTCCTTAATATTGAACAGGGGGAGTACGAGCAGTACTTC
>TRBJ1-2|TRBV5-4|-|TRBD1
CASSLEDRGPYTF
TGTGCCAGCAGCTTGGAGGACAGGGGGCCATACACCTTC
>TRBJ2-1|TRBV4-3|-|TRBD2
CASSQNLAGSAPFQFF
TGCGCCAGCAGCCAAAATCTAGCGGGGAGCGCCCCCTTCCAGTTCTTC
>TRBJ1-1|TRBV5-1|-|-
CASSLTGNTEAFF
TGCGCCAGCAGCTTGACAGGGAACACTGAAGCTTTCTTT
>TRBJ1-5|TRBV5-5|-|TRBD1
CASSLAEGATSQPQHF
TGTGCCAGCAGCTTGGCCGAGGGGGCAACGAGTCAGCCCCAGCATTTT
>TRBJ2-3|TRBV7-6|-|TRBD2
CASSVSGDSSTDTQYF
TGTGCCAGCAGCGTTAGCGGGGACTCTAGCACAGATACGCAGTATTTT
>TRBJ2-3|TRBV3-1/TRBV3-2|few|TRBD2
CASSSGTSGAQGTQYF
TGTGCCAGCAGCTCCGGGACTAGCGGGGCCCAGGGTACGCAGTATTTT
>TRBJ2-7|TRBV3-1/TRBV3-2|-|-
CASSQEIEGQSPSYEQYF
TGTGCCAGCAGCCAAGAAATTGAAGGACAATCACCTTCCTACGAGCAGTACTTC
>TRBJ2-5|TRBV24-1|once|-
CATTERQPYQETQYF
TGTGCCACCACGGAAAGACAGCCGTACCAAGAGACCCAGTACTTC
>TRBJ2-2|TRBV24-1|-|-
CATTSGALNTGELFF
TGTGCCACCACAAGTGGGGCCCTGAACACCGGGGAGCTGTTTTTT
>TRBJ2-7|TRBV6-2/TRBV6-3|-|-
CASSYSIRGSSYEQYF
TGTGCCAGCAGTTACTCGATACGCGGCAGTTCCTACGAGCAGTACTTC
>TRBJ2-5|TRBV18|-|TRBD1
CASSPSGGQETQYF
TGTGCCAGCTCACCCTCAGGGGGCCAAGAGACCCAGTACTTC
>TRBJ2-7|TRBV7-3|-|TRBD1
CASSPTPGGYEQYF
TGTGCCAGCAGCCCGACCCCAGGGGGTTACGAGCAGTACTTC
>TRBJ1-4|TRBV2|-|-
CASRNTFYEKLFF
TGTGCCAGCAGGAACACCTTCTATGAAAAACTGTTTTTT
>TRBJ1-1|TRBV12-3/TRBV12-4|-|-
CASSPHGTEAFF
TGTGCCAGCAGTCCCCATGGGACAGAAGCTTTCTTT
>TRBJ1-3|TRBV7-9|-|TRBD1
CASSSRTGTGGNTIYF
TGTGCCAGCAGCTCCCGGACCGGGACAGGGGGAAACACCATATATTTT
>TRBJ1-4|TRBV13|-|TRBD1
CASSRGPSDEKLFF
TGTGCCAGCAGTAGGGGGCCTTCTGACGAAAAACTGTTTTTT
>TRBJ1-1|TRBV11-2|-|TRBD1
CASSPRTGTLNTEAFF
TGTGCCAGCAGCCCCCGGACAGGGACCCTGAACACTGAAGCTTTCTTT
>TRBJ1-4|TRBV28|-|TRBD1
CASRTGGYEKLFF
TGTGCCAGCAGGACAGGGGGCTATGAAAAACTGTTTTTT
>TRBJ2-7|TRBV19|-|TRBD1
CASSPSGTGGLLSSYEQYF
TGTGCCAGTAGTCCGTCCGGGACAGGGGGCCTATTGAGCTCCTACGAGCAGTACTTC
>TRBJ1-4|TRBV7-3|-|TRBD1
CASRDLRDRINEKLFF
TGTGCCAGCAGGGACCTGAGGGACAGAATTAATGAAAAACTGTTTTTT
>TRBJ1-4|TRBV3-1/TRBV3-2|once|TRBD1
CATRGPGQGRLKLFF
TGTGCCACCCGGGGACCGGGACAGGGTCGCCTAAAACTGTTTTTT
>TRBJ2-5|TRBV7-9|-|-
CASTSRGKETQYF
TGTGCCAGCACCTCGCGGGGCAAGGAGACCCAGTACTTC
>TRBJ1-2|TRBV3-1/TRBV3-2|-|-
CASSQGDGGRGYTF
TGTGCCAGCAGCCAAGGGGACGGGGGGCGAGGCTACACCTTC
>TRBJ2-3|TRBV5-8|-|TRBD2
CASSLAPSGGAGDTQYF
TGTGCCAGCAGCTTGGCCCCTAGCGGGGGGGCAGGAGATACGCAGTATTTT
>TRBJ1-4|TRBV6-5|-|-
CASSWNRARVNEKLFF
TGTGCCAGCAGTTGGAACAGGGCGAGGGTTAATGAAAAACTGTTTTTT
>TRBJ1-4|TRBV5-6|few|-
CASSLGPPVLNEKLFF
TGTGCCAGCAGCTTGGGCCCCCCGGTCCTTAATGAAAAACTGTTTTTT
>TRBJ2-1|TRBV7-8|-|-
CASSPRRAGPYNEQFF
TGTGCCAGCAGCCCCCGGAGGGCGGGCCCCTACAATGAGCAGTTCTTC
>TRBJ1-1|TRBV7-2|-|-
CASSRGGTEAFF
TGTGCCAGCAGCCGCGGGGGGACTGAAGCTTTCTTT
>TRBJ1-2|TRBV7-2|-|-
CASSPSGRGYTF
TGTGCCAGCAGCCCGTCAGGGAGGGGCTACACCTTC
>TRBJ2-4|TRBV6-1|few|TRBD1
CASSDRDRGNIQYF
TGTGCCAGCAGTGACCGGGACAGGGGGAACATTCAGTACTTC
>TRBJ2-1|TRBV7-2|-|-
CASSLRVSYNEQFF
TGTGCCAGCAGCTTACGAGTCTCCTACAATGAGCAGTTCTTC
>TRBJ1-2|TRBV30|-|-
CAWRAPDTNLYGYTF
TGTGCCTGGAGGGCCCCGGACACCAACCTCTATGGCTACACCTTC
>TRBJ1-5|TRBV6-2/TRBV6-3|-|-
CASSYKRGFGNQPQHF
TGTGCCAGCAGTTACAAACGGGGGTTCGGCAATCAGCCCCAGCATTTT
>TRBJ2-7|TRBV18|-|TRBD2
CASSPRVLAGTYEQYF
TGTGCCAGCTCACCACGGGTCCTAGCGGGTACCTACGAGCAGTACTTC
>TRBJ1-2|TRBV5-1|-|-
CASSYGQRSDGYTF
TGCGCCAGCAGCTATGGACAGCGATCAGATGGCTACACCTTC
>TRBJ2-7|TRBV19|-|TRBD1
CASARDRGSYEQYF
TGTGCCAGTGCCCGGGACAGGGGGTCCTACGAGCAGTACTTC
>TRBJ2-1|TRBV2|-|TRBD1
CASSGDRASYNEQFF
TGTGCCAGCAGCGGGGACAGGGCGTCCTACAATGAGCAGTTCTTC
>TRBJ1-2|TRBV24-1|few|-
CATSDSVGYGYTF
TGTGCCACCAGTGACTCCGTCGGGTATGGCTACACCTTC
>TRBJ1-1|TRBV9|-|-
CASSVSPTGNTEAFF
TGTGCCAGCAGCGTAAGCCCTACAGGGAACACTGAAGCTTTCTTT
>TRBJ2-3|TRBV6-2/TRBV6-3|once|TRBD1
CASSPMGQGLTDTQYF
TGTGCCAGCAGCCCCATGGGACAGGGCTTGACAGATACGCAGTATTTT
>TRBJ2-7|TRBV6-5|-|TRBD1
CASSYSGTGSVRGQYF
TGTGCCAGCAGTTACTCTGGGACAGGGAGTGTAAGAGGGCAGTACTTC
>TRBJ2-2|TRBV7-2|-|TRBD2
CASSFSLAGGRGELFF
TGTGCCAGCAGCTTTTCACTAGCGGGAGGGCGCGGGGAGCTGTTTTTT
>TRBJ1-2|TRBV7-8|-|-
CASSLAAQGLFYGYTF
TGTGCCAGCAGCTTAGCGGCACAGGGCCTCTTCTATGGCTACACCTTC
>TRBJ1-2|TRBV29-1|-|-
CSTLARVSGYTF
TGCAGCACCCTGGCCAGGGTCAGTGGCTACACCTTC
>TRBJ1-5|TRBV28|-|-
CASLGPVLGRLSNQPQHF
TGTGCCAGCTTGGGCCCTGTTTTGGGCAGGCTAAGCAATCAGCCCCAGCATTTT
>TRBJ1-5|TRBV18|-|-
CASSQAPNQPQHF
TGTGCCAGCTCGCAAGCCCCAAATCAGCCCCAGCATTTT
>TRBJ1-4|TRBV19|-|TRBD1
CASGDRVEKLFF
TGTGCCAGTGGAGACAGGGTTGAAAAACTGTTTTTT